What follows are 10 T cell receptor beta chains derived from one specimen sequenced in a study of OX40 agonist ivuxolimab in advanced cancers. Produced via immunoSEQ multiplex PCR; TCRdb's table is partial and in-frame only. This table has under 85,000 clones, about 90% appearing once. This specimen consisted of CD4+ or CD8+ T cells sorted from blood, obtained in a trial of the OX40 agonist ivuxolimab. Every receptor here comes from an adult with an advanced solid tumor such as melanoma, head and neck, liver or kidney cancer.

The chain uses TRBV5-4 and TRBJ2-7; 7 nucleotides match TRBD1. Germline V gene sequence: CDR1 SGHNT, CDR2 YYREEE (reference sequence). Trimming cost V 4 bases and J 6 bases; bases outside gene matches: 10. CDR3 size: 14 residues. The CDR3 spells CASSLRQGVSEQYF. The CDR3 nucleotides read TGTGCCAGCAGCCTAAGACAGGGAGTGAGCGAGCAGTACTTC.

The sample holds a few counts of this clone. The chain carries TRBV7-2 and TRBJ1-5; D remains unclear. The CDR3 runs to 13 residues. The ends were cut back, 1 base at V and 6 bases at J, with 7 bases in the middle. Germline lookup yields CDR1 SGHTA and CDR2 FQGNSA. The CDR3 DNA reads TGTGCCAGCAGCTTAGACGGAGGTCAGCCCCAGCATTTT. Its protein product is CASSLDGGQPQHF.

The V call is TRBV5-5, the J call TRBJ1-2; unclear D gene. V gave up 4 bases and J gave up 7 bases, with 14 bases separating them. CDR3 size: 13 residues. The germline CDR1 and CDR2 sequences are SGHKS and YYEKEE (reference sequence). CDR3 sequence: CASSRAWTSGYTF. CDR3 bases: TGTGCCAGCAGCCGGGCCTGGACGAGTGGCTACACCTTC. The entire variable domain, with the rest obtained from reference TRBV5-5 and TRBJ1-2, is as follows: DAGVTQSPTHLIKTRGQQVTLRCSPISGHKSVSWYQQVLGQGPQFIFQYYEKEERGRGNFPDRFSARQFPNYSSELNVNALLLGDSALYLCASSRAWTSGYTFGSGTRLTVV.

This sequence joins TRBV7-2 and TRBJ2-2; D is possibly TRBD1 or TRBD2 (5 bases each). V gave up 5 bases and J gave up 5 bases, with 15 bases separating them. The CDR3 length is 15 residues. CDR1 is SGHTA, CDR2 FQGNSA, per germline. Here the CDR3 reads CASSRDLQPTGELFF. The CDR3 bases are TGTGCCAGCAGCCGGGACCTGCAGCCTACCGGGGAGCTGTTTTTT.

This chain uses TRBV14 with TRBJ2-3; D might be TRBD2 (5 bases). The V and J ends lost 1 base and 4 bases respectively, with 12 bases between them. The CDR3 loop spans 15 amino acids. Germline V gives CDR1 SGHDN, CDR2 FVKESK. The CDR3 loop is CASSQGLSVPDTQYF. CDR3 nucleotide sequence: TGTGCCAGCAGCCAAGGACTATCTGTGCCAGATACGCAGTATTTT. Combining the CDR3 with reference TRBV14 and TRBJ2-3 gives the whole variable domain EAGVTQFPSHSVIEKGQTVTLRCDPISGHDNLYWYRRVMGKEIKFLLHFVKESKQDESGMPNNRFLAERTGGTYSTLKVQPAELEDSGVYFCASSQGLSVPDTQYFGPGTRLTVL.

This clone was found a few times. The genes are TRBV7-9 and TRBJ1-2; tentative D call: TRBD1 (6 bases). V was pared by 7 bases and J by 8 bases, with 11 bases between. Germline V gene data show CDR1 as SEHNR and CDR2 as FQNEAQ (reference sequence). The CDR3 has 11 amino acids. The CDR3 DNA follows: TGTGCCAGCACGCCTGGGGGCGGCTACACCTTC. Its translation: CASTPGGGYTF.

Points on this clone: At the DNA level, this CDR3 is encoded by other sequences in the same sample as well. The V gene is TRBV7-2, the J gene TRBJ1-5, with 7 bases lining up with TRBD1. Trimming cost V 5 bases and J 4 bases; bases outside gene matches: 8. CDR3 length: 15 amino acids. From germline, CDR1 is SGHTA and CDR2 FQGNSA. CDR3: CASSLRQGGNQPQHF. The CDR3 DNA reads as TGTGCCAGCAGCCTCAGACAGGGTGGAAATCAGCCCCAGCATTTT.

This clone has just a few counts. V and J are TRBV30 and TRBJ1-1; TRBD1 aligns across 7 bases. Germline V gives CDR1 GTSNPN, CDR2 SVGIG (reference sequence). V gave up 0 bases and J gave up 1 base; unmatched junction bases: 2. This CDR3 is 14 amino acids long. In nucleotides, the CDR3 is TGTGCCTGGAGTGTCCAGGGGGGGAACACTGAAGCTTTCTTT. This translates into CAWSVQGGNTEAFF.

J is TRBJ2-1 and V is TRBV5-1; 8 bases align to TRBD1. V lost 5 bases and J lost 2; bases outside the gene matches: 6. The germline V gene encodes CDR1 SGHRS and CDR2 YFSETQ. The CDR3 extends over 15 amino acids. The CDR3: CASSKRQGPYNEQFF. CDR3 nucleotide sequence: TGCGCCAGCAGTAAGAGACAGGGGCCCTACAATGAGCAGTTCTTC.

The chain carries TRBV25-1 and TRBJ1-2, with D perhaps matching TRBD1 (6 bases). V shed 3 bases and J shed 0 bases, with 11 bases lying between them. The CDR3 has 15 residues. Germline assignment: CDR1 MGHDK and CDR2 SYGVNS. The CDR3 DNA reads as TGTGCCAGCAGTGACGACAGGAAAGCTAACTATGGCTACACCTTC. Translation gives CASSDDRKANYGYTF.